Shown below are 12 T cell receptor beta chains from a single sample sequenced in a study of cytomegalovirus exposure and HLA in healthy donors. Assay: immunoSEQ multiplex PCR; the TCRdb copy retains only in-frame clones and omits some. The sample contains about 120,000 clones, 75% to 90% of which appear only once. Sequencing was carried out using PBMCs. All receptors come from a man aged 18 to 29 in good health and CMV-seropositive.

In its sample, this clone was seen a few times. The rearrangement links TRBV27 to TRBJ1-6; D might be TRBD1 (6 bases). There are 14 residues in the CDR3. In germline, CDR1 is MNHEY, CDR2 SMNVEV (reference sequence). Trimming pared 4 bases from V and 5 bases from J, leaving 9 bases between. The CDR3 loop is CASSYRADNSPLHF. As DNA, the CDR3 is TGTGCCAGCAGTTACAGGGCAGATAATTCACCCCTCCACTTT.

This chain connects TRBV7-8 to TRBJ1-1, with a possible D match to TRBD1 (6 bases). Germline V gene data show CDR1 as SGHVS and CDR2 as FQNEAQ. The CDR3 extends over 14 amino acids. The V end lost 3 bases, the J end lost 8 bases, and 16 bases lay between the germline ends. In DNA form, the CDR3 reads TGTGCCAGCAGCTTGGGGGGGCAGGCCTTAGAAGCTTTCTTT. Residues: CASSLGGQALEAFF.

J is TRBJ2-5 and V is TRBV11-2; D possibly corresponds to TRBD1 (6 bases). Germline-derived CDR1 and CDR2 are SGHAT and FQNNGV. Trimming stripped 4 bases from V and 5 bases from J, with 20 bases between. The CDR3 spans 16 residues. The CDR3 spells CASSYPPDRPAETQYF. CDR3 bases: TGTGCCAGCAGCTACCCCCCCGACAGGCCTGCCGAGACCCAGTACTTC. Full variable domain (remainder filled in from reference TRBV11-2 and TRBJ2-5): EAGVAQSPRYKIIEKRQSVAFWCNPISGHATLYWYQQILGQGPKLLIQFQNNGVVDDSQLPKDRFSAERLKGVDSTLKIQPAKLEDSAVYLCASSYPPDRPAETQYFGPGTRLLVL.

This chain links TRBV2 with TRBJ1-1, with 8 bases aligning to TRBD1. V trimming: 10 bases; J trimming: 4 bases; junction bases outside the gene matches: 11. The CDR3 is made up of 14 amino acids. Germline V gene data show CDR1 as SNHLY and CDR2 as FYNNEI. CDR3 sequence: CATDTDRVATEAFF. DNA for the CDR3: TGTGCCACAGATACGGACAGGGTCGCCACTGAAGCTTTCTTT.

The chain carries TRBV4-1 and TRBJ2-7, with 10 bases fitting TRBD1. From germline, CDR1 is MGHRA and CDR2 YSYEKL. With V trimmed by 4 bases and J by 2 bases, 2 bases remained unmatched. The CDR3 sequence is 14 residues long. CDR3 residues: CASSRDRGPYEQYF. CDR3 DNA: TGCGCCAGCAGCCGGGACAGGGGCCCCTACGAGCAGTACTTC.

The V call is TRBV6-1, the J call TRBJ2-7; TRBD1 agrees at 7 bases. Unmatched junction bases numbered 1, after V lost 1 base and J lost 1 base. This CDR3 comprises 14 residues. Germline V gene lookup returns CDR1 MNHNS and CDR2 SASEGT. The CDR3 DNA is TGTGCCAGCAGTGAAGTACAGGGGTCCTACGAGCAGTACTTC. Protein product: CASSEVQGSYEQYF.

The CDR3 bases are TGCAGCGTTGGACAGCGGGAAGGCTATGGCTACACCTTC. Residues: CSVGQREGYGYTF. The chain has TRBV29-1 and TRBJ1-2, with a tentative D call TRBD1 (5 bases). The CDR3 is made up of 13 amino acids. Germline CDR1 SQVTM, CDR2 ANQGSEA. Trimming stripped 4 bases from V and 4 bases from J, with 13 bases between.

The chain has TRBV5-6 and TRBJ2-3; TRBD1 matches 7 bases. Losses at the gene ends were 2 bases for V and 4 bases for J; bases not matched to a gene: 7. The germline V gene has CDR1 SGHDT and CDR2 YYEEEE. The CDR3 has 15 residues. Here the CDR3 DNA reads TGTGCCAGCAGCTTAACAGGGGACGGCGCAGATACGCAGTATTTT. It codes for CASSLTGDGADTQYF.

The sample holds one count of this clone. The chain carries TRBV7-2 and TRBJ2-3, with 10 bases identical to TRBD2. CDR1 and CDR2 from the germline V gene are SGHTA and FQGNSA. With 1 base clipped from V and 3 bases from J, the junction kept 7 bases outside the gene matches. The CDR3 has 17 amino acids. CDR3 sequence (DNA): TGTGCCAGCAGCTTAGAGCGGGGGGGCCAACAAACAGATACGCAGTATTTT. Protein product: CASSLERGGQQTDTQYF.

CDR3 loop: CASSQDSGLASPLHF. In nucleotides, the CDR3 is TGCGCCAGCAGCCAAGATTCGGGGTTAGCCTCACCCCTCCACTTT. This chain uses TRBV4-3 with TRBJ1-6; no clear D. The CDR3 sequence is 15 residues long. Germline CDR1 is LGHNA and CDR2 is YSLEER. V shed 0 bases and J shed 10 bases, with 13 bases lying between them.

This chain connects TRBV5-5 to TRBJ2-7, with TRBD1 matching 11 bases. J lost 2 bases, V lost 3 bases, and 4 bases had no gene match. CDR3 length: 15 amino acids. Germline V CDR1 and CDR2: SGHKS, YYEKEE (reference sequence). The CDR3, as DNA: TGTGCCAGCAGCTACCAGGGACAGGGGGCCTACGAGCAGTACTTC. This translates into CASSYQGQGAYEQYF.

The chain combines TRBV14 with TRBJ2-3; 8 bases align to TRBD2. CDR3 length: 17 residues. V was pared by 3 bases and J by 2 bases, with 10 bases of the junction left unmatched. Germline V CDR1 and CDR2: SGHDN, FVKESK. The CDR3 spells CASSQPGGGPNTDTQYF. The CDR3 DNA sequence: TGTGCCAGCAGCCAGCCGGGAGGGGGACCCAACACAGATACGCAGTATTTT.